The 20 T cell receptor beta chains reported below all come from one sample, sequenced in a study of CD8+ T cells in alopecia areata. Specified treatment: oral pan-JAK inhibitor, 5-10 mg twice daily. RNA was isolated and reverse transcribed to cDNA, the sequencing template. Profiling relied on immunoSEQ multiplex PCR, and the TCRdb table lists in-frame clones only, not all of them. This table holds 100,000 to 150,000 clones, less than 75% found once. Sample: CD8+ T cells sorted from blood, taken at week 4, from a patient treated with tofacitinib. Receptor source: a human donor with alopecia areata.

This chain joins TRBV2 and TRBJ2-1; maybe TRBD2 (5 bases). CDR1 is SNHLY and CDR2 is FYNNEI in the germline V gene. V dropped 6 bases and J dropped 0 bases, with 12 bases sitting between them. The CDR3 is 15 residues long. Written as DNA, the CDR3 is TGTGCCAGCAGGGGGTCTGGGAGCTCCTACAATGAGCAGTTCTTC. Translated, it gives CASRGSGSSYNEQFF. The full variable domain, rest sourced from reference TRBV2 and TRBJ2-1, is EPEVTQTPSHQVTQMGQEVILRCVPISNHLYFYWYRQILGQKVEFLVSFYNNEISEKSEIFDDQFSVERPDGSNFTLKIRSTKLEDSAMYFCASRGSGSSYNEQFFGPGTRLTVL.

The rearrangement joins TRBV29-1 to TRBJ2-2; 7 bases are a match to TRBD1. This CDR3 has 14 residues. Germline CDR1 SQVTM, CDR2 ANQGSEA. Unmatched junction bases numbered 6, after V lost 8 bases and J lost 0 bases. Written as DNA, the CDR3 is TGCAGCACCGCAGGGGGATCGAACACCGGGGAGCTGTTTTTT. The encoded protein is CSTAGGSNTGELFF.

The chain couples TRBV4-1 to TRBJ2-5; weak D call: TRBD2 (5 bases). The J call may be faulty, since TRBJ2-7 better matches the DNA end. The CDR3 is 16 residues long. The germline V gene encodes CDR1 MGHRA and CDR2 YSYEKL. CDR3 amino acids: CASSQEAAGSVHEQYF. As DNA, the CDR3 is TGCGCCAGCAGCCAAGAGGCCGCCGGTAGCGTCCACGAGCAGTACTTC.

V and J are TRBV11-2 and TRBJ2-5; 8 bases are a match to TRBD2. The trim removed 1 base at V and 5 bases at J, leaving 9 bases unmatched. Looked up from germline, CDR1 is SGHAT and CDR2 is FQNNGV. CDR3 length: 16 residues. For the CDR3, the DNA is TGTGCCAGCAGCTTAGTCCGGGGGGGCCTCCCCGAGACCCAGTACTTC. Its translation: CASSLVRGGLPETQYF. The variable domain in full, completed from reference TRBV11-2 and TRBJ2-5, reads EAGVAQSPRYKIIEKRQSVAFWCNPISGHATLYWYQQILGQGPKLLIQFQNNGVVDDSQLPKDRFSAERLKGVDSTLKIQPAKLEDSAVYLCASSLVRGGLPETQYFGPGTRLLVL.

The rearrangement joins TRBV29-1 to TRBJ1-2; 7 bases align to TRBD1. The CDR3 length is 12 residues. The germline V gene encodes CDR1 SQVTM and CDR2 ANQGSEA. V gave up 8 bases and J gave up 3 bases; unmatched junction bases: 6. The chain's CDR3 is CSSAGGDYGYTF. As DNA, the CDR3 is TGCAGCAGCGCAGGGGGAGACTATGGCTACACCTTC.

A remark on this clone: The junction shows a germline mismatch at one end, possibly a read error. The chain links TRBV7-9 to TRBJ2-7; no clear D. This CDR3 comprises 15 residues. Germline V gene lookup returns CDR1 SEHNR and CDR2 FQNEAQ (reference sequence). The CDR3 is CASSRSIGGSYEQYF. The CDR3 coding sequence is TGCGCCAGCAGCCGGTCGATTGGTGGGTCCTACGAGCAGTACTTC.

The chain is built from TRBV30 and TRBJ2-7, with a tentative D call TRBD2 (5 bases). This CDR3 has 13 amino acids. Germline values: CDR1 GTSNPN, CDR2 SVGIG (reference sequence). Trimming shortened V by 3 bases and J by 0 bases, and 9 bases separated the two germline ends. The CDR3 loop reads CAWRRAASYEQYF. CDR3 bases: TGTGCCTGGAGGAGGGCAGCCTCCTACGAGCAGTACTTC.

J is TRBJ2-7 and V is TRBV11-2; 7 nucleotides line up with TRBD1. The CDR3 length is 16 residues. Germline CDR1 reads SGHAT; CDR2 reads FQNNGV. V lost 6 bases to trimming and J lost 4 bases; unmatched junction nucleotides: 15. The CDR3 coding sequence is TGTGCCAGCAGTATAAAAGGGGTAGGGGGCGCGTACGAGCAGTACTTC. Encoded protein: CASSIKGVGGAYEQYF.

V is TRBV7-9 and J is TRBJ1-2; D may be TRBD1 (5 bases). Trimming stripped 2 bases from V and 0 bases from J, with 10 bases between. The CDR3 length is 15 residues. Looked up from germline, CDR1 is SEHNR and CDR2 is FQNEAQ (reference sequence). The CDR3 sequence: CASSLPGTPNYGYTF. In DNA, the CDR3 is TGTGCCAGCAGCTTACCGGGGACCCCTAACTATGGCTACACCTTC. Filled out from reference TRBV7-9 and TRBJ1-2, the complete variable domain reads DTGVSQNPRHKITKRGQNVTFRCDPISEHNRLYWYRQTLGQGPEFLTYFQNEAQLEKSRLLSDRFSAERPKGSFSTLEIQRTEQGDSAMYLCASSLPGTPNYGYTFGSGTRLTVV.

The chain combines TRBV30 with TRBJ1-6; tentative D call: TRBD1 (5 bases). Trimming left V 0 bases short and J 9 bases short, with 15 bases between. The CDR3 totals 15 residues. CDR1 and CDR2 (germline): GTSNPN, SVGIG (reference sequence). CDR3 amino acids: CAWSVITERGSPLHF. CDR3 coding DNA: TGTGCCTGGAGTGTAATAACGGAGAGGGGTTCACCCCTCCACTTT.

This clone has more than one count but fewer than ten. CDR3 DNA: TGTGCCTGGAGCGCGCCGCACCGGGACCCTACCTACGAGCAGTACTTC. It is translated as CAWSAPHRDPTYEQYF. The chain couples TRBV30 to TRBJ2-7; possibly TRBD1 or TRBD2 for D (5 bases each). Looked up from germline, CDR1 is GTSNPN and CDR2 is SVGIG (reference sequence). The CDR3 runs to 16 residues. V dropped 3 bases and J dropped 2 bases, with 20 bases sitting between them.

This clone came up a few times. The CDR3 region has the DNA TGTGCCAGCAGTTACTCCCGCACGAGCTCCTACGAGCAGTACTTC. Amino acids: CASSYSRTSSYEQYF. The chain carries TRBV6-5 and TRBJ2-7; no clear D gene. V gave up 0 bases and J gave up 0 bases, with 9 bases separating them. The CDR3 contains 15 residues. Germline loops: CDR1 MNHEY, CDR2 SVGAGI.

This clone has a handful of counts. The gene calls are TRBV7-9 and TRBJ1-5; D may be TRBD1 (5 bases). V lost 5 bases and J 5 bases, leaving 19 bases between the germline ends. Germline loops: CDR1 SEHNR, CDR2 FQNEAQ (reference sequence). CDR3 length equals 16 residues. The CDR3 loop reads CASSQTGAGGDQPQHF. The CDR3 DNA reads TGTGCCAGCAGCCAGACCGGGGCGGGAGGTGATCAGCCCCAGCATTTT.

This rearrangement joins TRBV15 to TRBJ2-1; D is tentatively TRBD1 or TRBD2 (5 bases each). CDR1 is LNHNV and CDR2 is YYDKDF in the germline V gene (reference sequence). The CDR3 loop spans 16 amino acids. V dropped 1 base and J dropped 6 bases, with 16 bases sitting between them. CDR3 in DNA: TGTGCCACCAGCAGAGGGTCGGCTAGCACAGGCAATGAGCAGTTCTTC. Amino acids: CATSRGSASTGNEQFF.

V is TRBV30 and J is TRBJ1-1; D unclear. V lost 0 bases and J 0 bases, leaving 5 bases between the germline ends. Germline assignment: CDR1 GTSNPN and CDR2 SVGIG (reference sequence). This CDR3 spans 13 amino acids. This CDR3 is CAWSVNLNTEAFF. The CDR3 nucleotides are TGTGCCTGGAGTGTAAACCTGAACACTGAAGCTTTCTTT.

The chain combines TRBV30 with TRBJ1-2; unclear D gene. The CDR3 is made up of 14 amino acids. The ends were cut back, 1 base at V and 0 bases at J, with 9 bases in the middle. Germline V gene sequence: CDR1 GTSNPN, CDR2 SVGIG (reference sequence). CDR3 protein: CAWSGGVANYGYTF. For the CDR3, the DNA is TGTGCCTGGAGTGGCGGGGTAGCTAACTATGGCTACACCTTC.

This clone has only a few counts. The chain carries TRBV2 and TRBJ1-5, with D unclear. Germline V lookup: CDR1 SNHLY, CDR2 FYNNEI. V dropped 3 bases and J dropped 6 bases, with 12 bases sitting between them. The CDR3 contains 14 residues. The CDR3 coding sequence is TGTGCCAGCAGTGACAATCTTTCGGGTCAGCCCCAGCATTTT. Translated: CASSDNLSGQPQHF.

The chain joins TRBV29-1 to TRBJ2-5; D gene ambiguous. CDR1 is SQVTM, CDR2 ANQGSEA, per germline. Between the trimmed V and J ends, which lost 0 bases and 1 base, there was a span of 6 bases. The CDR3 covers 13 residues. The CDR3 bases are TGCAGCGTTGAAGATGGCAGCCAAGAGACCCAGTACTTC. Translated, it gives CSVEDGSQETQYF.

The chain combines TRBV30 with TRBJ2-3; D possibly corresponds to TRBD2 (5 bases). In germline, CDR1 is GTSNPN, CDR2 SVGIG (reference sequence). The CDR3 has 12 residues. V lost 0 bases and J lost 5, with 6 bases in between. CDR3 bases: TGTGCCTGGAGTGTAGAGGGAGATACGCAGTATTTT. Its translation is CAWSVEGDTQYF.

The chain links TRBV30 to TRBJ2-7, with TRBD1 identical over 8 bases. The CDR3 runs 14 residues. Germline assignment: CDR1 GTSNPN and CDR2 SVGIG (reference sequence). Losses at the gene ends were 4 bases for V and 2 bases for J; bases not matched to a gene: 7. The CDR3, as DNA: TGTGCCTGGAAGAGAGGACAGGGTCCCTACGAGCAGTACTTC. This translates into CAWKRGQGPYEQYF.